These 25 T cell receptor beta chains came from one sample sequenced in a study of response to subunit inactivated influenza vaccine. Each CDR3 protein gets one entry after TCRdb re-called the RT-PCR reads with MiXCR. Of some 520,000 distinct CDR3 sequences in the sample, approximately 15% are singletons; the top ten hold about 3%. The source material was CD4+ T cells sorted from PBMCs, sampled around 25 months after vaccination. Every receptor here comes from a man in his fifties or sixties who received an inactivated influenza vaccine.

This chain uses TRBV7-2 with TRBJ2-3, with TRBD1 matching 9 bases. The CDR3 loop spans 20 amino acids. Germline lookup yields CDR1 SGHTA and CDR2 FQGNSA. V dropped 0 bases and J dropped 2; count of bases not matched to a gene: 15. The CDR3 spells CASSLAFPAWDRADTDTQYF. CDR3 in DNA: TGTGCCAGCAGCTTAGCGTTTCCGGCGTGGGACAGGGCCGACACAGATACGCAGTATTTT.

The gene calls are TRBV7-2 and TRBJ2-1; no clear D. With 4 bases removed from V and 0 bases from J, the gap between germline ends came to 13 bases. Germline CDR1 is SGHTA and CDR2 is FQGNSA. This CDR3 region has 16 residues. The CDR3 loop is CASSSTLQVSYNEQFF. DNA for the CDR3: TGTGCCAGCAGCTCGACCCTGCAGGTCTCCTACAATGAGCAGTTCTTC.

This chain connects TRBV3-1 to TRBJ1-1; D unclear. The CDR3 covers 13 residues. In germline, CDR1 is LGHDT, CDR2 YNNKEL (reference sequence). Trimming took 3 bases from V and 8 from J, leaving 13 bases between them. DNA of the CDR3: TGTGCCAGCAGCCAGGCGGGTTTCACGGAAGCTTTCTTT. The encoded protein is CASSQAGFTEAFF. Based on the CDR3 plus reference TRBV3-1 and TRBJ1-1, the full variable domain is DTAVSQTPKYLVTQMGNDKSIKCEQNLGHDTMYWYKQDSKKFLKIMFSYNNKELIINETVPNRFSPKSPDKAHLNLHINSLELGDSAVYFCASSQAGFTEAFFGQGTRLTVV.

This clonotype was seen ten or more times. The V call is TRBV7-2, the J call TRBJ2-7; 7 bases fit TRBD1. The V and J ends lost 5 bases and 1 base, in that order; junction bases with no gene match: 5. Looked up from germline, CDR1 is SGHTA and CDR2 is FQGNSA. The CDR3 runs to 14 residues. The CDR3 loop reads CASSQRGQSYEQYF. DNA of the CDR3: TGTGCCAGCAGCCAACGGGGACAGTCCTACGAGCAGTACTTC. The full variable domain, its missing parts supplied by reference TRBV7-2 and TRBJ2-7, is GAGVSQSPSNKVTEKGKDVELRCDPISGHTALYWYRQSLGQGLEFLIYFQGNSAPDKSGLPSDRFSAERTGGSVSTLTIQRTQQEDSAVYLCASSQRGQSYEQYFGPGTRLTVT.

The chain joins TRBV20-1 to TRBJ2-5; perhaps TRBD2 as D (6 bases). This CDR3 spans 15 amino acids. Trimming pared 4 bases from V and 2 bases from J, leaving 17 bases between. Germline CDR1 DFQATT, CDR2 SNEGSKA (reference sequence). The CDR3 DNA sequence: TGCAGTGCTAAACTGGGGACTGGGCTTCAAGAGACCCAGTACTTC. Residues: CSAKLGTGLQETQYF.

This clonotype was seen a handful of times. The rearrangement uses TRBV30 and TRBJ2-5, with D perhaps TRBD1 (5 bases). The V gene's germline CDR1 is GTSNPN and CDR2 SVGIG (reference sequence). Trimming shortened V by 5 bases and J by 1 base, and 14 bases separated the two germline ends. This CDR3 has 14 residues. The CDR3 region is CAWGRQTFQETQYF. In DNA form, the CDR3 reads TGTGCCTGGGGCAGACAGACCTTCCAAGAGACCCAGTACTTC.

This clonotype was recorded at least ten times. CDR3 region: CASSSGTSANVLTF. DNA for the CDR3: TGTGCCAGCAGCTCCGGGACGTCGGCCAACGTCCTGACTTTC. The rearrangement uses TRBV7-2 and TRBJ2-6, with D possibly being TRBD1 or TRBD2 (5 bases each). Between the trimmed V and J ends, which lost 4 bases and 6 bases, there was a span of 10 bases. This CDR3 has 14 residues. Germline CDR1 reads SGHTA; CDR2 reads FQGNSA.

The rearrangement links TRBV6-1 to TRBJ1-5; TRBD1 matches at 8 bases. CDR1 is MNHNS, CDR2 SASEGT, per germline. Trimming cost V 6 bases and J 3 bases; bases outside gene matches: 10. CDR3 length equals 16 residues. CDR3 in DNA: TGTGCCAGCAGGGCCGGGACAGGACAAACCAATCAGCCCCAGCATTTT. This sequence encodes CASRAGTGQTNQPQHF.

This clonotype has a count of ten or more. V and J are TRBV28 and TRBJ2-3, with D unresolved. CDR1 is MDHEN, CDR2 SYDVKM, per germline. The CDR3 contains 15 residues. The V end was cut by 4 bases, the J end by 0 bases, with 11 bases between. The CDR3 loop is CASSSPYRSTDTQYF. The CDR3, as DNA: TGTGCCAGCAGTTCCCCATACCGTAGCACAGATACGCAGTATTTT. Complete variable domain (other parts from reference TRBV28 and TRBJ2-3): DVKVTQSSRYLVKRTGEKVFLECVQDMDHENMFWYRQDPGLGLRLIYFSYDVKMKEKGDIPEGYSVSREKKERFSLILESASTNQTSMYLCASSSPYRSTDTQYFGPGTRLTVL.

This chain links TRBV20-1 with TRBJ2-3; D may be TRBD2 (5 bases). The germline V gene has CDR1 DFQATT and CDR2 SNEGSKA (reference sequence). The germline V and J ends were trimmed by 6 bases and 4 bases, with 14 bases remaining between them. The CDR3 has 13 residues. CDR3 in DNA: TGCAGTGCCCCTTTACTAGTAGCAGATACGCAGTATTTT. Protein product: CSAPLLVADTQYF.

This clonotype came up a few times. CDR3 bases: TGCGCCAGCAGCCAAGATCTGGGTACACCCGGAGGGACCTTC. It yields the protein CASSQDLGTPGGTF. The chain has TRBV4-3 and TRBJ1-2; D is unclear. V was trimmed by 0 bases and J by 14 bases, leaving 19 bases between them. The CDR3 extends over 14 amino acids. Per the germline V gene, CDR1 is LGHNA and CDR2 is YSLEER.

This clonotype was observed a handful of times. The chain employs TRBV27 and TRBJ2-3; D is perhaps TRBD2 (5 bases). Trimming pared 5 bases from V and 6 bases from J, leaving 15 bases between. Germline V gene sequence: CDR1 MNHEY, CDR2 SMNVEV (reference sequence). CDR3 length equals 14 residues. The CDR3 is CASSGGTRADTQYF. DNA for the CDR3: TGTGCCAGCAGTGGCGGAACGAGGGCCGATACGCAGTATTTT.

This clonotype was detected a few times. The chain couples TRBV27 to TRBJ2-2, with 10 positions matching TRBD2. The V and J ends lost 1 base and 0 bases, in that order; junction bases with no gene match: 2. Germline CDR1 reads MNHEY; CDR2 reads SMNVEV (reference sequence). CDR3 length: 17 residues. CDR3 nucleotides: TGTGCCAGCAGTTTATGGACTAGCGGCTCGAACACCGGGGAGCTGTTTTTT. This encodes CASSLWTSGSNTGELFF.

Note on this clonotype: A much larger clonotype is one base distant, so this may be a read error. The V and J genes are TRBV12-3 or TRBV12-4 and TRBJ1-5, with 8 nucleotides matching TRBD1. This CDR3 has 16 amino acids. The CDR3 region is CASSLSGGWSSQPQHF. The CDR3 bases are TGTGCCAGCAGTTTGTCAGGGGGCTGGAGCAGTCAGCCCCAGCATTTT.

The CDR3 region is CASSFRDAIDTQYF. CDR3 DNA sequence: TGCGCCAGCAGCTTTAGGGATGCCATAGATACGCAGTATTTT. The V and J genes are TRBV5-1 and TRBJ2-3; D is unclear. Trimming left V 2 bases short and J 5 bases short, with 12 bases between. Per the germline V gene, CDR1 is SGHRS and CDR2 is YFSETQ. This CDR3 has 14 residues.

At least ten counts were recorded for this clonotype. The chain is built from TRBV4-1 and TRBJ1-5; D is ambiguous. This CDR3 is built from 13 residues. V lost 0 bases and J lost 5, with 5 bases in between. The germline V gene has CDR1 MGHRA and CDR2 YSYEKL. The DNA for the CDR3 is TGCGCCAGCAGCCAAGATTGGGATCAGCCCCAGCATTTT. Encoded protein: CASSQDWDQPQHF.

This clonotype was seen more than once but under ten times. V usage is TRBV9 and J usage is TRBJ2-1; 9 bases agree with TRBD2. V dropped 0 bases and J dropped 0; count of bases not matched to a gene: 10. This CDR3 has 19 residues. Germline V gene lookup returns CDR1 SGDLS and CDR2 YYNGEE. As DNA, the CDR3 is TGTGCCAGCAGCGTAGCTTTAGCGGGGGTCACGAGCTCCTACAATGAGCAGTTCTTC. The encoded protein is CASSVALAGVTSSYNEQFF.

This clonotype has only a few counts. The genes are TRBV14 and TRBJ2-2; 9 bases line up with TRBD1. Germline-derived CDR1 and CDR2 are SGHDN and FVKESK. Trimming cost V 4 bases and J 2 bases; bases outside gene matches: 5. This CDR3 has 16 amino acids. The CDR3: CASSRMGQGNTGELFF. In DNA, the CDR3 is TGTGCCAGCAGCCGGATGGGACAGGGAAACACCGGGGAGCTGTTTTTT.

This clonotype came up a few times. The CDR3 nucleotides read TGTGCCAGCAGTGATGAGGACAGGGTTGACTATGGCTACACCTTC. It codes for CASSDEDRVDYGYTF. The chain joins TRBV2 to TRBJ1-2; TRBD1 aligns across 8 bases. The trim removed 3 bases at V and 3 bases at J, leaving 6 bases unmatched. This CDR3 has 15 amino acids. Germline V gives CDR1 SNHLY, CDR2 FYNNEI.

The gene calls are TRBV4-2 and TRBJ2-5; D ambiguous. Trimming left V 4 bases short and J 4 bases short, with 13 bases between. Germline-derived CDR1 and CDR2 are LGHNA and YNFKEQ. This CDR3 has 14 amino acids. The CDR3 DNA follows: TGTGCCAGCAGCCTCCTCCCGGAAGTAGAGACCCAGTACTTC. Translating gives CASSLLPEVETQYF.

This clonotype was counted between two and nine times. The chain has TRBV11-2 and TRBJ1-6, with 11 nucleotides matching TRBD1. The trim removed 1 base at V and 10 bases at J, leaving 6 bases unmatched. Germline assignment: CDR1 SGHAT and CDR2 FQNNGV. CDR3 length: 16 residues. CDR3 region: CASSLVDRGPGSPLHF. CDR3 bases: TGTGCCAGCAGCTTAGTGGACAGGGGGCCTGGCTCACCCCTCCACTTT.

This clonotype was observed a few times. The chain employs TRBV29-1 and TRBJ1-1; D gene ambiguous. Trimming left V 6 bases short and J 0 bases short, with 5 bases between. The CDR3 sequence is 11 residues long. The V gene's germline CDR1 is SQVTM and CDR2 ANQGSEA. The CDR3 reads CSVLLNTEAFF. The CDR3 bases are TGCAGCGTCCTGTTGAACACTGAAGCTTTCTTT.

This clonotype turned up a few times. The V and J genes are TRBV7-2 and TRBJ2-7; 8 bases agree with TRBD2. The CDR3 contains 16 residues. J was trimmed by 2 bases and V by 0 bases; bases with no gene match: 6. Germline assignment: CDR1 SGHTA and CDR2 FQGNSA. This CDR3 reads CASSLAATSGPYEQYF. The CDR3 nucleotides are TGTGCCAGCAGCTTAGCCGCAACTAGCGGTCCCTACGAGCAGTACTTC. Based on the CDR3 plus reference TRBV7-2 and TRBJ2-7, the full variable domain is GAGVSQSPSNKVTEKGKDVELRCDPISGHTALYWYRQSLGQGLEFLIYFQGNSAPDKSGLPSDRFSAERTGGSVSTLTIQRTQQEDSAVYLCASSLAATSGPYEQYFGPGTRLTVT.

The table lists this clonotype with many counts. The V and J genes are TRBV7-9 and TRBJ2-1, with D unresolved. CDR3 length: 17 residues. V was clipped by 1 base and J by 0 bases, with 13 bases between them. CDR1 is SEHNR, CDR2 FQNEAQ, per germline (reference sequence). This CDR3 reads CASSLDWGSSSYNEQFF. The CDR3 region has the DNA TGTGCCAGCAGCTTAGACTGGGGATCTAGCTCCTACAATGAGCAGTTCTTC.

J is TRBJ2-1 and V is TRBV24-1; a weak D match, TRBD2 (6 bases). Germline assignment: CDR1 KGHDR and CDR2 SFDVKD. Trimming removed 0 bases at V and 7 bases at J, with 6 bases between. CDR3 length: 13 amino acids. For the CDR3, the DNA is TGTGCCACCAGTGATTTGGCGGGAAATGAGCAGTTCTTC. It encodes CATSDLAGNEQFF.